Sequencing of this T cell receptor beta chain was carried out in a study of T cell clusters in autoimmune cytopenias (dated 2019 in TCRdb). Study-wide context: Of the roughly 46 healthy donor controls, over 20 were female, and the group had a mean age of 56 years and a median age of 59 years. Peripheral blood TRB and IGH repertoires were sequenced in autoimmune cytopenia patients at active disease and during treatment follow-up, alongside healthy, CLL and autoimmune hepatitis controls. The study was designed to test whether a disease-specific immune repertoire signature usable as a blood-based biomarker is carried by autoimmune cytopenia patients. Per sample, TRB sequencing gave a median depth of approximately 54,000 reads and a median of 2,350 distinct TRB clonotypes. Autoimmune hepatitis repertoires were compared with those of 20 to 25 age- and sex-matched healthy donors. For primary cytopenia the controls were 20 to 30 age-matched healthy donors, whereas for secondary cytopenia the controls were more than eleven age-matched CLL patients. Study-wide findings and limitations: In the comparison of secondary cytopenia with CLL, the cluster-lack signature was not observed, apparently because the dominant lymphoma-associated repertoire masked the signature. The GLIPH analysis suggested a lack of physiological T cell clusters in primary autoimmune cytopenia patients, since around 50 clusters were exclusive to healthy donors whereas about 18 were exclusive to patients. Almost three-fold more exclusive TRB clusters were observed in healthy donors than in active autoimmune hepatitis patients, consistent with an autoimmunity-wide signature. Shifts in the TRB repertoire, including less even repertoires in secondary cytopenia and CLL, were mostly a reflection of lymphoma bias and not of autoimmunity. The T cell clusters were only ever defined in silico, so experimental validation of their functional role was still needed.

To note about this clonotype: The clone's antigen remains unknown.

The CDR3 sequence holds 17 residues, the cysteine and phenylalanine included. No DNA has been recorded. Taken from the germline V gene, the CDR1 and CDR2 loops are SGHRS and YFSETQ. For each sample, TRB amplification used about 0.25 ug of peripheral blood genomic DNA, equal to about 38,000 genome equivalents. TRB rearrangements were amplified by multiplex PCR following a touch-down protocol, with the TRB-A and TRB-B primer pools mixed in one tube. Illumina adapters and sample indices were added to the amplicons through two consecutive PCR reactions using Phusion HS II polymerase. The amplicons were purified from gel with the NucleoSpin Gel and PCR Clean-up kit, after which the amplicons were quantified by Qubit and checked for quality on an Agilent 2100 Bioanalyzer. Sequencing of the libraries was performed on an Illumina MiSeq with 600-cycle, single-indexed, paired-end runs. The paper's processing steps were these. TRB reads were aligned and assembled with MiXCR version 2.1.12 using the default MiXCR reference library. A clone was defined by each unique CDR3 nucleotide sequence, and analysis was restricted to productive sequences with at least two reads. Alpha-parameterized diversity profiles (alpha 0 to 5), including the Shannon (alpha 1) and Simpson (alpha 2) indices, were computed with an R script to assess repertoire diversity. The tcR package was used to compute combinatorial TRB VJ usage, and cohorts were compared on this usage by principal component analysis with ade4. TCRbeta CDR3s were clustered with GLIPH on cohort pairs matched by age and read depth, and cluster frequencies were compared by Wilcoxon test. Through TCRdb reprocessing, the reads give one entry per CDR3 protein sequence; DNA is omitted. These V and J calls derive from TCRdb rather than the authors' analysis. This sample's table lists 8,500 to 14,000 distinct CDR3 sequences. 21% of the sample rests with the top ten.

These data also featured in a second study, about T cell repertoires in aging, cancer and after chemotherapy. The other study reports the following: Six donor age groups were covered, ranging from 30 or younger up to 70 or older, and each group contained at least three individuals. Control TCR repertoires from healthy donors were recorded over several months to years, and clear clonal overlap was observed across re-sampling. The full dataset contained millions of TCR reads. Compared with age-matched healthy donors, untreated patients with hematological or solid cancers had significantly lower TCR diversity and higher clonality in blood. Declining TCR diversity with age in healthy donors was mainly explained by loss of richness; in cancer patients, loss of evenness also contributed. An increase in median generation probability over the chemotherapy interval was observed in both cancer cohorts, suggesting that the repertoire was reconstituted through rebound thymic output. The authors noted that the repertoire data do not allow conclusions about immunological memory after chemotherapy. To examine immunoaging and T cell reconstitution after chemotherapy, the study profiled TCR beta repertoires in peripheral blood from healthy donors and cancer patients. The cohort comprised around 220 cancer patients, roughly 93 with hematological and approximately 120 with solid cancers, plus 95 healthy donors as a reference group. MiXCR versions 2.12 and 3.0.5 were used to process the TRB sequences. Shannon diversity, evenness, clonality (one minus evenness), and alpha-parameterized diversity profiles from alpha 0 to 5 were included as repertoire metrics. The IGoR algorithm was used to calculate generation probabilities for clones in the paired samples taken before and after chemotherapy.

Sequenced: peripheral blood. The sequence joins TRBV5-1 to TRBJ2-3; TCRdb picks TRBD2, but there is no DNA to check that call. The TCR originated in a human donor in good health. The CDR3 is CASRRGLAEASTDTQYF. The variable domain in full, with residues beyond the CDR3 obtained from the reference TRBV5-1 and TRBJ2-3 genes, is KAGVTQTPRYLIKTRGQQVTLSCSPISGHRSVSWYQQTPGQGLQFLFEYFSETQRNKGNFPGRFSGRQFSNSRSEMNVSTLELGDSALYLCASRRGLAEASTDTQYFGPGTRLTVL.